This TCR beta chain comes out of a study of T-cell reconstitution after alpha-beta-depleted transplantation in children. Study-wide results and caveats: Some patients' high day-60 TCRbeta diversity was attributed to recipient cells surviving conditioning. Several hundred expanded graft clones reportedly gave rise to the alpha-beta T cells present about two months after transplant. Newly produced T cells mostly provided counts and TCRbeta diversity after one year, as hyperexpanded clones declined.

To note about this clonotype: What it recognizes is unknown.

TCRbeta library preparation incorporated unique molecular identifiers. TCRdb used MiXCR to reprocess the PCR reads, holding one entry per CDR3 protein. The table records roughly 420,000 distinct CDR3 sequences, 15% to 20% of them present only once. The starting material was PBMCs, mostly from graft donor cells, obtained 360 days after TCRalphabeta/CD19-depleted stem cell transplant. The source is a boy under two years old who had a stem cell transplant for Wiskott-Aldrich syndrome, so the T cells may come from the graft donor.

CDR3 DNA sequence: TGTGCCAGCAGTTTCGGACTAGATCAGCAGTTCTTC. Translation: CASSFGLDQQFF. This chain joins TRBV12-3 or TRBV12-4 and TRBJ2-1, with 7 bases fitting TRBD2. The CDR3 contains 12 residues. V lost 3 bases, J lost 11 bases, and 4 bases stayed unmatched.